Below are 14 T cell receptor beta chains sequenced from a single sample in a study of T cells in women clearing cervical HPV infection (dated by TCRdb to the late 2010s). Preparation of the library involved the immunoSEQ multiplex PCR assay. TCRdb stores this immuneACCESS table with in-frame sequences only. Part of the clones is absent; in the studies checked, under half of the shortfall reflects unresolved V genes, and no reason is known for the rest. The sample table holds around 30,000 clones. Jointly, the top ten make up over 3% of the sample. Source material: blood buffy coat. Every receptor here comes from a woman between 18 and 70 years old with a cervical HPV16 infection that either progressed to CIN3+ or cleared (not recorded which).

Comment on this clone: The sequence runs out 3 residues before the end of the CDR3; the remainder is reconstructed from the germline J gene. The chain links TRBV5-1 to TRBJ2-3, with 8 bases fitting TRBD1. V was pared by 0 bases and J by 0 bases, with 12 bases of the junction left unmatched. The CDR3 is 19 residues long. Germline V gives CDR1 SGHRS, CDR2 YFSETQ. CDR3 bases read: TGCGCCAGCAGCTTGGAGGGCAGATACTGGACAGGGAGCACAGATACG. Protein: CASSLEGRYWTGSTDT. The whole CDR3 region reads CASSLEGRYWTGSTDTQYF.

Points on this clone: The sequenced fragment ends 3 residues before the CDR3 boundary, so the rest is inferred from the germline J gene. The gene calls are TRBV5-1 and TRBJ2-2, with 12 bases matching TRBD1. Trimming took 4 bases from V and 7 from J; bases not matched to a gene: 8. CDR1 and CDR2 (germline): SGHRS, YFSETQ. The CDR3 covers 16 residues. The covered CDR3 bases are TGCGCCAGCAGCCAAGCCGGGACAGGGGGCAACGGGGAG. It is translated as CASSQAGTGGNGE. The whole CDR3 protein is CASSQAGTGGNGELFF.

This CDR3 is CASSSSGGAYEQYF. The DNA read from the CDR3 is TGTGCCAGTTCATCTAGCGGGGGGGCATACGAG. This chain uses TRBV18 with TRBJ2-7; TRBD2 matches 12 bases. The CDR3 goes on 3 residues after the read ends, and that part is filled in from the germline J gene. This CDR3 comprises 14 residues. J lost 4 bases, V lost 9 bases, and 7 bases had no gene match. CDR1 and CDR2 (germline): KGHSH, LQKENI.

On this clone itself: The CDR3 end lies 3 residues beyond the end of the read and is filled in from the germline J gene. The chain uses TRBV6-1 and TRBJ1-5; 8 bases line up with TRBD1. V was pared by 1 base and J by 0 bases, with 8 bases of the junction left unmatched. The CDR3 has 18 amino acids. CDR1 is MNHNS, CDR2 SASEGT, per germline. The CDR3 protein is CASSEVKGQDFSNQPQHF. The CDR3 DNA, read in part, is TGTGCCAGCAGTGAAGTTAAGGGACAGGACTTTAGCAATCAGCCC.

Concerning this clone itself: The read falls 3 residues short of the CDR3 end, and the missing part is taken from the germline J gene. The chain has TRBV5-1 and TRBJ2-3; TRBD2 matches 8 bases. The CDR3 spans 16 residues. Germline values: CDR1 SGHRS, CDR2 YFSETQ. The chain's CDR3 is CASSLGGLVDGETQYF. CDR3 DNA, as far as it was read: TGCGCCAGCAGCTTGGGGGGACTAGTAGATGGAGAGACG.

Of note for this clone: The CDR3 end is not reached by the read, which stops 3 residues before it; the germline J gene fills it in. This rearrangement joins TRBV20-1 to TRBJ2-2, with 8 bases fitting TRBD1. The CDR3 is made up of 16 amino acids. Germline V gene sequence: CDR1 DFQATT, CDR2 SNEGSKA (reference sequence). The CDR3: CSARPRQGTVGSPLFF. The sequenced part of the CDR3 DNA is TGCAGTGCTAGACCTCGACAGGGGACCGTAGGATCACCG.

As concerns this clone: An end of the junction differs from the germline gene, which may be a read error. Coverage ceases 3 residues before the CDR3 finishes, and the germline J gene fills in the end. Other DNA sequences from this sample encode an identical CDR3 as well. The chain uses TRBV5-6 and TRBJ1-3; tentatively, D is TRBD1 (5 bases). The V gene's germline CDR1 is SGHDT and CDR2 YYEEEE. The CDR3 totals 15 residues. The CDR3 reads CASSLQGIGGNTIYF. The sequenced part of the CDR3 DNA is TGTGCCAGCAGCTTGCAGGGTATAGGCGGAAACACA.

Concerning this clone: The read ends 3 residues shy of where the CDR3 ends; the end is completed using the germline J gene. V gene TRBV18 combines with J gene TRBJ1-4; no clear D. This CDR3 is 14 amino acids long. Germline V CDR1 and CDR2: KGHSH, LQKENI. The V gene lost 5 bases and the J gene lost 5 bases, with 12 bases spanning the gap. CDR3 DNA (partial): TGTGCCAGCTCATTCCTTAGAAAGAATGAAAAA. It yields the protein CASSFLRKNEK. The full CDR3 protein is CASSFLRKNEKLFF.

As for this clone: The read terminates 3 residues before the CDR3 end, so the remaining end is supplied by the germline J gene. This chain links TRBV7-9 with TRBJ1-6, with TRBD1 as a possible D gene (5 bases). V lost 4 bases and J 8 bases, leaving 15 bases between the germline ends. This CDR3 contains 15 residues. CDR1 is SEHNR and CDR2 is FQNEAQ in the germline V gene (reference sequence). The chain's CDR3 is CASSSETVSYSPLHF. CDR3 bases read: TGTGCCAGCAGCTCGGAGACAGTGAGTTATTCACCC.

The part of the CDR3 DNA that was read is TGCGCCAGCAGCTTTGATTTCGGGGGGCGCCAAGAGACC. This codes for CASSFDFGGRQET. The whole CDR3 sequence reads CASSFDFGGRQETQYF. The rearrangement links TRBV5-1 to TRBJ2-5; possibly TRBD2 for D (7 bases). The read ends 3 residues early relative to the CDR3; the germline J gene fills the gap. This CDR3 has 16 amino acids. V lost 2 bases and J lost 1, with 15 bases in between. Germline CDR1 is SGHRS and CDR2 is YFSETQ.

The CDR3 DNA, read in part, is TGTGCCAGCTCACCACAACGGGCTACAGGGAAAGAGACC. It translates to CASSPQRATGKET. Given in full, the CDR3 is CASSPQRATGKETQYF. This chain joins TRBV18 and TRBJ2-5, with D possibly matching TRBD1 (6 bases). Sequencing ends 3 residues short of the CDR3 end; the germline J gene provides the rest. V was pared by 1 base and J by 3 bases, with 15 bases between. Germline lookup yields CDR1 KGHSH and CDR2 LQKENI. The CDR3 sequence is 16 residues long.

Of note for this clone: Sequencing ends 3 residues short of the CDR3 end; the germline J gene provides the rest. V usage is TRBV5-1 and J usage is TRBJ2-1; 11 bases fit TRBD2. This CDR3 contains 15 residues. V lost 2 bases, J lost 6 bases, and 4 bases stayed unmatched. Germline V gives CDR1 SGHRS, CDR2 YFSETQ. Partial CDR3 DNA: TGCGCCAGCAGCTTTATAGCGGGGGGGGGCAATGAG. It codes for CASSFIAGGGNE. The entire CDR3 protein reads CASSFIAGGGNEQFF.

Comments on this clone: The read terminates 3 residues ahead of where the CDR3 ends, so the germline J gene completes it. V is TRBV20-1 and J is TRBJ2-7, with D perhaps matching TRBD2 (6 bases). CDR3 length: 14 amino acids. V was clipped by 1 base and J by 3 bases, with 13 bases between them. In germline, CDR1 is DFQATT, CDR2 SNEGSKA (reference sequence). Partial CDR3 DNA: TGCAGTGCTAGAGGGTGGGGGGTTCACTACGAG. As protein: CSARGWGVHYE. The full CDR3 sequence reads CSARGWGVHYEQYF.

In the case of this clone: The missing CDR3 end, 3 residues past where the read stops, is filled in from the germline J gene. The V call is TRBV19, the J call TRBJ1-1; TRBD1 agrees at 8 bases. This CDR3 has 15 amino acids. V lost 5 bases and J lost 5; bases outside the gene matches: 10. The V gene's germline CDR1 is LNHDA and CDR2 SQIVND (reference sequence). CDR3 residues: CASSSRTGRRTEAFF. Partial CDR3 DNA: TGTGCCAGTAGTTCCCGGACAGGGCGGAGGACTGAA.